Listed below are T cell receptor beta chains from one sample, sequenced in a study of shared clonotypes between healthy human individuals. Measured with immunoSEQ multiplex PCR; TCRdb has only the in-frame clones, and not every one. Of about a million clones in the sample, approximately 77% are singletons; the top ten hold roughly 0.82%. Sequenced sample: memory CD4+ T cells from PBMCs. The receptors derive from a man aged 18 to 30 in good health. Some clones in this sample may be carry-over from other donors' samples. CDR3s leave out the opening cysteine and the closing phenylalanine or tryptophan.

len: 11
v_gene: TRBV7-2
j_gene: TRBJ1-2
CDR3aa: ASSVQGAYGYT

len: 13
v_gene: TRBV9
j_gene: TRBJ1-1
CDR3aa: ASSPRWGAGTEAF

len: 10
v_gene: TRBV28
j_gene: TRBJ2-5
CDR3aa: ANSFSQETQY

len: 11
v_gene: TRBV7-2
j_gene: TRBJ2-1
CDR3aa: ASSLDPGGEQF

len: 12
v_gene: TRBV30
j_gene: TRBJ2-3
CDR3aa: ALGSGRGTDTQY

len: 11
v_gene: TRBV11-1
j_gene: TRBJ1-1
CDR3aa: ASSRSMNTEAF

len: 12
v_gene: TRBV10-3
j_gene: TRBJ1-2
CDR3aa: AISESRHNYGYT

len: 10
v_gene: TRBV25-1
j_gene: TRBJ2-7
CDR3aa: ASSEFEGESY

len: 13
v_gene: TRBV5-4
j_gene: TRBJ2-1
CDR3aa: ASSLVGLAYNEQF

len: 19
v_gene: TRBV28
j_gene: TRBJ1-5
CDR3aa: ASSFSDGATFLVFGNQPQH

len: 12
v_gene: TRBV19
j_gene: TRBJ2-7
CDR3aa: ASSIGQGSYEQY

len: 14
v_gene: TRBV7-2
j_gene: TRBJ2-4
CDR3aa: ASSFGIDTAKNIQY

len: 12
v_gene: TRBV29-1
j_gene: TRBJ1-2
CDR3aa: SIRPGGENYGYT

len: 13
v_gene: TRBV28
j_gene: TRBJ1-2
CDR3aa: ASSPGQGAGFGYT

len: 15
v_gene: TRBV7-3
j_gene: TRBJ2-2
CDR3aa: ASSLNSVAGGTGELF

len: 14
v_gene: TRBV4-1
j_gene: TRBJ2-5
CDR3aa: ASSLTGTGGRETQY

len: 13
v_gene: TRBV7-2
j_gene: TRBJ2-7
CDR3aa: ASSLAGQVSYEQY

len: 12
v_gene: TRBV2
j_gene: TRBJ1-2
CDR3aa: ASTGQTRDYGYT

len: 15
v_gene: TRBV11-2
j_gene: TRBJ2-7
CDR3aa: ASSLGGGATGTYEQY

len: 9
v_gene: TRBV5-8
j_gene: TRBJ2-1
CDR3aa: ASSFDPEQF

len: 10
v_gene: TRBV9
j_gene: TRBJ2-1
CDR3aa: ASSVSEGTQF

len: 11
v_gene: TRBV28
j_gene: TRBJ2-4
CDR3aa: ASRVGARNIQY

len: 13
v_gene: TRBV11-3
j_gene: TRBJ2-5
CDR3aa: ASSSDGSHQETQY

len: 12
v_gene: TRBV6-5
j_gene: TRBJ2-7
CDR3aa: ASSTSGRATEQY

len: 17
v_gene: TRBV14
j_gene: TRBJ2-7
CDR3aa: ASSQDEVGAPRSSYEQY

len: 13
v_gene: TRBV25-1
j_gene: TRBJ2-5
CDR3aa: ASTQDRGRQETQY

len: 12
v_gene: TRBV28
j_gene: TRBJ1-2
CDR3aa: ASSSTRQGYGYT

len: 16
v_gene: TRBV13
j_gene: TRBJ2-1
CDR3aa: ASSSGLAGGQRYNEQF

len: 17
v_gene: TRBV18
j_gene: TRBJ1-4
CDR3aa: ASSPRPSMSKATNEKLF

len: 9
v_gene: TRBV28
j_gene: TRBJ2-7
CDR3aa: ASSDNYEQY

len: 11
v_gene: TRBV5-4
j_gene: TRBJ2-7
CDR3aa: ASSGTSGGEQY

len: 12
v_gene: TRBV5-1
j_gene: TRBJ2-2
CDR3aa: ASSTGLDTGELF

len: 10
v_gene: TRBV4-2
j_gene: TRBJ2-3
CDR3aa: ASSRGTDTQY

len: 10
v_gene: TRBV2
j_gene: TRBJ2-5
CDR3aa: ASSEGGWPQY

len: 12
v_gene: TRBV18
j_gene: TRBJ1-2
CDR3aa: ASSISGFGYGYT

len: 12
v_gene: TRBV28
j_gene: TRBJ1-2
CDR3aa: ASSSPGENYGYT

len: 11
v_gene: TRBV11-3
j_gene: TRBJ1-2
CDR3aa: ASSPIPGGGYT

len: 11
v_gene: TRBV11-2
j_gene: TRBJ2-7
CDR3aa: ASSWTLAYEQY

len: 12
v_gene: TRBV5-5
j_gene: TRBJ2-5
CDR3aa: ASSLRTGHETQY

len: 13
v_gene: TRBV27
j_gene: TRBJ2-2
CDR3aa: ASSLKLGGGGELF

len: 17
v_gene: TRBV18
j_gene: TRBJ2-1
CDR3aa: ASSPMGSSSFSSYNEQF

len: 13
v_gene: TRBV11-3
j_gene: TRBJ2-5
CDR3aa: ASSQGGRYQETQY

len: 13
v_gene: TRBV5-4
j_gene: TRBJ1-1
CDR3aa: ASSQRTEPNTEAF

len: 11
v_gene: TRBV2
j_gene: TRBJ2-1
CDR3aa: ASRRDRGGEQF

len: 13
v_gene: TRBV28
j_gene: TRBJ2-1
CDR3aa: ASSLRGLAVNEQF

len: 11
v_gene: TRBV19
j_gene: TRBJ2-7
CDR3aa: ASSIGSSYEQY

len: 13
v_gene: TRBV15
j_gene: TRBJ1-5
CDR3aa: ATSREREGPSPQH

len: 12
v_gene: TRBV27
j_gene: TRBJ1-2
CDR3aa: ASSQSGQGYGYT

len: 13
v_gene: TRBV5-4
j_gene: TRBJ2-6
CDR3aa: ASSLWGAGANVLT

len: 10
v_gene: TRBV30
j_gene: TRBJ2-5
CDR3aa: AWSASGETQY

len: 11
v_gene: TRBV15
j_gene: TRBJ1-3
CDR3aa: ASETGSGNTIY

len: 8
v_gene: TRBV7-9
j_gene: TRBJ2-1
CDR3aa: ASRGNEQF

len: 12
v_gene: TRBV18
j_gene: TRBJ2-5
CDR3aa: ASSPATVGETQY